This T cell receptor beta chain is drawn from a study of T cell responses to AZD1222 COVID-19 vaccine. The J segment lost 6 bases and the V segment lost 3 bases, leaving 14 bases of the junction unmatched. Germline lookup yields CDR1 SNHLY and CDR2 FYNNEI. The CDR3 consists of 16 residues. Sequencing was performed with immunoSEQ multiplex PCR; in TCRdb, only in-frame clones are kept and a portion is missing. The sample carries 150,000 or so clones, 91% recorded once. This chain joins TRBV2 and TRBJ2-7, with 7 bases lining up with TRBD2. The receptor's source is an adult in good health. Source: peripheral blood, taken on day 0 of AZD1222 vaccination. The CDR3, as DNA: TGTGCCAGCAGTGAGAAGACTAGCCTCTTCGGACTCGAGCAGTACTTC. The encoded protein is CASSEKTSLFGLEQYF.